This passage covers 21 T cell receptor beta chains from one sample sequenced in a study of Graves' ophthalmopathy and Graves' hyperthyroidism. The study amplified TCR beta CDR3 regions using RNA transcripts. Following a first-round RT-PCR that used HTBI primers, a second-round multiplex PCR was carried out. TCRdb re-called the multiplex PCR reads with MiXCR, one entry per CDR3 protein. The sample shows some 1.1 million distinct CDR3 sequences, roughly two fifths of them seen only once. The sequencing sample was made of peripheral blood or thyroid tissue (not recorded which). The receptors were gathered from an adult man with Graves' hyperthyroidism.

This clonotype has more than one count but fewer than ten. The chain is built from TRBV3-1 and TRBJ1-6, with unresolved D. Trimming shortened V by 2 bases and J by 7 bases, and 6 bases separated the two germline ends. Germline V CDR1 and CDR2: LGHDT, YNNKEL (reference sequence). CDR3 length: 13 residues. The CDR3 DNA follows: TGTGCCAGCAGCCAATATCAGAATTCACCCCTCCACTTT. Translating gives CASSQYQNSPLHF.

Many counts were recorded for this clonotype. For the CDR3, the DNA is TGTGCCAGCAGCCCCCCCAGTGGTGGAAACACCATATATTTT. Its translation is CASSPPSGGNTIYF. The gene calls are TRBV7-6 and TRBJ1-3, with D uncertain. The CDR3 extends over 14 amino acids. V dropped 5 bases and J dropped 3 bases, with 11 bases sitting between them. The V gene's germline CDR1 is SGHVS and CDR2 FNYEAQ.

The chain employs TRBV7-2 and TRBJ2-6, with D unclear. This CDR3 is built from 9 residues. CDR1 and CDR2 from the germline V gene are SGHTA and FQGNSA. V shed 5 bases and J shed 18 bases, with 8 bases lying between them. The CDR3 protein is CASSPGRTF. CDR3 DNA sequence: TGTGCCAGCAGCCCCGGTAGGACTTTC.

This clonotype has ten or more counts. The chain joins TRBV15 to TRBJ1-1; D is unclear. Trimming cost V 5 bases and J 4 bases, with 20 bases left between them. The germline V gene encodes CDR1 LNHNV and CDR2 YYDKDF (reference sequence). The CDR3 loop spans 16 amino acids. The CDR3 nucleotides are TGTGCCACCAGCGAGAGTGGCTCCCTCGGTGGCACTGAAGCTTTCTTT. Encoded protein: CATSESGSLGGTEAFF.

The chain has TRBV11-2 and TRBJ1-1; 8 bases match TRBD1. In germline, CDR1 is SGHAT, CDR2 FQNNGV. V lost 5 bases to trimming and J lost 6 bases; unmatched junction nucleotides: 5. This CDR3 region has 13 residues. This chain's CDR3 is CASSEQGVAEAFF. The CDR3 DNA sequence: TGTGCCAGCAGCGAACAGGGGGTCGCTGAAGCTTTCTTT.

This sequence joins TRBV20-1 and TRBJ2-7, with a possible D match to TRBD1 (5 bases). CDR3 length: 12 amino acids. Germline V gene lookup returns CDR1 DFQATT and CDR2 SNEGSKA (reference sequence). Between the trimmed V and J ends, which lost 1 base and 9 bases, there was a span of 13 bases. Written as DNA, the CDR3 is TGCAGTGCTAGAGTTGGGGCTCTAATGCAGTACTTC. Translating it yields CSARVGALMQYF.

This clonotype was detected ten times or more. This chain uses TRBV20-1 with TRBJ1-2; 7 nucleotides line up with TRBD1. Trimming took 6 bases from V and 7 from J; bases not matched to a gene: 14. Per germline, CDR1 DFQATT and CDR2 SNEGSKA (reference sequence). CDR3 length: 14 amino acids. The CDR3 loop is CSAKMTGRVVGYTF. Here the CDR3 DNA reads TGCAGTGCGAAAATGACAGGGCGGGTAGTTGGCTACACCTTC.

This clonotype has more than one count but fewer than ten. The chain has TRBV7-2 and TRBJ1-5; possible D gene TRBD1, 6 bases. Germline CDR1 SGHTA, CDR2 FQGNSA. V was clipped by 2 bases and J by 1 base, with 15 bases between them. The CDR3 sequence is 17 residues long. CDR3 protein: CASSLNPPRGSNQPQHF. CDR3 nucleotides: TGTGCCAGCAGCTTAAACCCCCCGAGGGGGAGCAATCAGCCCCAGCATTTT.

This clonotype was seen only a few times. This rearrangement joins TRBV6-5 to TRBJ1-1; maybe TRBD1 (5 bases). Germline assignment: CDR1 MNHEY and CDR2 SVGAGI. This CDR3 comprises 14 residues. V was pared by 5 bases and J by 4 bases, with 14 bases between. The CDR3 region is CASSGGASTTEAFF. CDR3 coding DNA: TGTGCCAGCAGTGGAGGGGCCAGCACCACTGAAGCTTTCTTT.

The V gene is TRBV19, the J gene TRBJ2-2, with a tentative D call TRBD2 (6 bases). The CDR3 spans 14 residues. V was clipped by 4 bases and J by 7 bases, with 13 bases between them. Per the germline V gene, CDR1 is LNHDA and CDR2 is SQIVND (reference sequence). CDR3 in amino acids: CASSNHRGFGELFF. CDR3 sequence (DNA): TGTGCCAGTAGTAACCACCGGGGGTTCGGGGAGCTGTTTTTT.

This clonotype was recorded many times. V is TRBV19 and J is TRBJ1-5, with 8 bases identical to TRBD1. Losses at the gene ends were 7 bases for V and 1 base for J; bases not matched to a gene: 6. The CDR3 length is 15 residues. CDR1 is LNHDA and CDR2 is SQIVND in the germline V gene (reference sequence). The CDR3 loop reads CASMPRTGSNQPQHF. In DNA form, the CDR3 reads TGTGCCAGTATGCCGAGGACAGGGAGCAATCAGCCCCAGCATTTT.

This clonotype has more than one count but fewer than ten. The J gene is TRBJ2-7, the V gene TRBV25-1, with D possibly called TRBD1 or TRBD2 (5 bases each). From germline, CDR1 is MGHDK and CDR2 SYGVNS. The CDR3 has 15 amino acids. The V and J ends lost 3 bases and 2 bases respectively, with 14 bases between them. The CDR3 sequence is CASSETGTPTYEQYF. CDR3 nucleotides: TGTGCCAGCAGTGAGACCGGGACGCCAACCTACGAGCAGTACTTC.

The chain combines TRBV2 with TRBJ1-4; 10 nucleotides agree with TRBD1. V lost 3 bases to trimming and J lost 8 bases; unmatched junction nucleotides: 6. Germline V CDR1 and CDR2: SNHLY, FYNNEI. The CDR3 is made up of 15 amino acids. CDR3 coding DNA: TGTGCCAGCAGTGATGATGGACAGGGGGGCGAAAAACTGTTTTTT. This codes for CASSDDGQGGEKLFF.

This clonotype was recorded many times. The chain employs TRBV11-2 and TRBJ1-4; tentative D call: TRBD1 (5 bases). The CDR3 sequence is 13 residues long. V lost 5 bases to trimming and J lost 8 bases, with 12 bases between them. Germline V gene sequence: CDR1 SGHAT, CDR2 FQNNGV. The DNA for the CDR3 is TGTGCCAGCAGCACGGGGGATGGAGAAAAACTGTTTTTT. As protein: CASSTGDGEKLFF. The entire variable domain, with the rest obtained from reference TRBV11-2 and TRBJ1-4, is as follows: EAGVAQSPRYKIIEKRQSVAFWCNPISGHATLYWYQQILGQGPKLLIQFQNNGVVDDSQLPKDRFSAERLKGVDSTLKIQPAKLEDSAVYLCASSTGDGEKLFFGSGTQLSVL.

The chain links TRBV13 to TRBJ1-2; D is undetermined. Germline assignment: CDR1 PRHDT and CDR2 FYEKMQ (reference sequence). V lost 6 bases to trimming and J lost 2 bases, with 10 bases between them. This CDR3 region has 13 residues. The DNA for the CDR3 is TGTGCCAGCAGACCGCTACCGAACTATGGCTACACCTTC. Its translation is CASRPLPNYGYTF.

This chain links TRBV19 with TRBJ2-7, with D maybe TRBD1 (5 bases). V gave up 2 bases and J gave up 3 bases, with 14 bases separating them. In germline, CDR1 is LNHDA, CDR2 SQIVND (reference sequence). This CDR3 contains 15 residues. The CDR3 DNA reads as TGTGCCAGTAGTATAACCCAGGGTCTTTACTACGAGCAGTACTTC. The encoded protein is CASSITQGLYYEQYF. The whole variable domain, remainder taken from reference TRBV19 and TRBJ2-7, is DGGITQSPKYLFRKEGQNVTLSCEQNLNHDAMYWYRQDPGQGLRLIYYSQIVNDFQKGDIAEGYSVSREKKESFPLTVTSAQKNPTAFYLCASSITQGLYYEQYFGPGTRLTVT.

This clonotype was seen many times. The genes are TRBV5-1 and TRBJ2-5, with D unclear. The CDR3 spans 15 residues. CDR1 is SGHRS and CDR2 is YFSETQ in the germline V gene. The V gene lost 0 bases and the J gene lost 5 bases, with 14 bases spanning the gap. CDR3 sequence: CASSLVGPPTETQYF. The CDR3 bases are TGCGCCAGCAGCTTGGTGGGCCCCCCGACGGAGACCCAGTACTTC.

The rearrangement joins TRBV7-2 to TRBJ2-7; unclear D gene. The CDR3 is 11 amino acids. Deletions cut 5 bases from V and 7 bases from J, with 9 bases between. Germline loops: CDR1 SGHTA, CDR2 FQGNSA. For the CDR3, the DNA is TGTGCCAGCAGCCTACAAAGGGAGCAGTACTTC. Its translation: CASSLQREQYF.

This clonotype was seen a single time. The chain is built from TRBV29-1 and TRBJ2-6, with a tentative D call TRBD2 (6 bases). The CDR3 contains 13 residues. Germline V gene data show CDR1 as SQVTM and CDR2 as ANQGSEA. V was trimmed by 6 bases and J by 6 bases, leaving 12 bases between them. The CDR3 sequence is CSVGGGAANVLTF. The CDR3, as DNA: TGCAGCGTCGGTGGCGGGGCGGCCAACGTCCTGACTTTC.

The chain carries TRBV15 and TRBJ2-5, with 11 nucleotides matching TRBD2. The CDR3 spans 13 residues. Trimming cost V 6 bases and J 9 bases; bases outside gene matches: 6. The germline CDR1 and CDR2 sequences are LNHNV and YYDKDF (reference sequence). This CDR3 is CATRGLAELAQYF. DNA for the CDR3: TGTGCCACCAGGGGACTAGCGGAGCTGGCCCAGTACTTC.

This rearrangement joins TRBV28 to TRBJ1-1; possible D gene TRBD1, 6 bases. The CDR3 runs 14 residues. Germline-derived CDR1 and CDR2 are MDHEN and SYDVKM. Trimming cost V 6 bases and J 0 bases, with 11 bases left between them. The CDR3 sequence is CASRLGALNTEAFF. DNA for the CDR3: TGTGCCAGCAGACTGGGGGCGCTGAACACTGAAGCTTTCTTT.